Below, 29 T cell receptor beta chains from the same sample are listed, as sequenced in a study of blood T cell repertoires in COVID-19. TCRdb's copy holds only in-frame clones and misses some; the assay was immunoSEQ multiplex PCR. This table has some 75,000 clones, roughly 84% appearing once. Sequencing was carried out using peripheral blood. These receptor sequences come from a man in his 70s with active or convalescent COVID-19.

The rearrangement joins TRBV4-2 to TRBJ2-7; possibly TRBD1 for D (5 bases). V lost 3 bases and J 4 bases, leaving 16 bases between the germline ends. This CDR3 region has 15 residues. The V gene's germline CDR1 is LGHNA and CDR2 YNFKEQ. In DNA, the CDR3 is TGTGCCAGCAGCCAGCCGGACACGCCTCCATACGAGCAGTACTTC. As protein: CASSQPDTPPYEQYF.

This clone was counted only a few times. This sequence joins TRBV10-1 and TRBJ1-2, with 9 bases that match TRBD1. The CDR3 spans 14 residues. The V segment lost 0 bases and the J segment 4 bases; nucleotides outside the gene matches: 0. The germline CDR1 and CDR2 sequences are WNHNN and SYGVQD (reference sequence). The CDR3 is CASSESTGGYGYTF. The CDR3 DNA follows: TGCGCCAGCAGTGAGTCGACAGGGGGCTATGGCTACACCTTC.

The V gene is TRBV11-3, the J gene TRBJ2-5; 12 positions match TRBD2. The CDR3 contains 16 residues. Trimming at V came to 5 bases and at J to 5 bases, leaving 9 bases not matched to a gene. Germline loops: CDR1 SGHNT, CDR2 YENEEA. The CDR3 sequence: CASSIGLAGRVETQYF. The DNA of the CDR3 is TGTGCCAGCAGCATCGGACTAGCGGGAAGAGTTGAGACCCAGTACTTC. Full variable domain (outside the CDR3, taken from reference TRBV11-3 and TRBJ2-5): EAGVVQSPRYKIIEKKQPVAFWCNPISGHNTLYWYLQNLGQGPELLIRYENEEAVDDSQLPKDRFSAERLKGVDSTLKIQPAELGDSAVYLCASSIGLAGRVETQYFGPGTRLLVL.

This chain uses TRBV7-9 with TRBJ2-2; 8 nucleotides line up with TRBD2. V shed 4 bases and J 5 bases; nucleotides not matched to a gene: 3. Germline V lookup: CDR1 SEHNR, CDR2 FQNEAQ (reference sequence). The CDR3 runs to 14 residues. CDR3 sequence reads: CASSYPGGTGELFF. The CDR3 coding sequence is TGTGCCAGCAGCTACCCGGGAGGGACCGGGGAGCTGTTTTTT.

The V call is TRBV20-1, the J call TRBJ2-3; no definite D call. The CDR3 loop spans 11 amino acids. CDR1 is DFQATT and CDR2 is SNEGSKA in the germline V gene (reference sequence). Deletions cut 5 bases from V and 6 bases from J, with 9 bases between. The CDR3 is CSAWSMDTQYF. In DNA, the CDR3 is TGCAGTGCTTGGAGTATGGATACGCAGTATTTT.

The V call is TRBV19, the J call TRBJ1-1; D possibly corresponds to TRBD1 (6 bases). The V gene's germline CDR1 is LNHDA and CDR2 SQIVND (reference sequence). With 9 bases removed from V and 0 bases from J, the gap between germline ends came to 14 bases. CDR3 size: 14 residues. CDR3 DNA: TGTGCCAGCCTCAACCAGGGGTTGAACACTGAAGCTTTCTTT. Residues: CASLNQGLNTEAFF.

This chain's CDR3 is CASSIGGLGTGDTQYF. CDR3 DNA sequence: TGTGCCAGTAGTATAGGGGGACTAGGTACAGGAGATACGCAGTATTTT. V usage is TRBV19 and J usage is TRBJ2-3, with 8 bases matching TRBD2. Germline V gene lookup returns CDR1 LNHDA and CDR2 SQIVND (reference sequence). Trimming cost V 1 base and J 5 bases; bases outside gene matches: 8. CDR3 size: 16 residues.

The chain has TRBV18 and TRBJ2-2; D might be TRBD1 (6 bases). CDR3 length equals 15 residues. V lost 4 bases and J 3 bases, leaving 12 bases between the germline ends. The germline V gene encodes CDR1 KGHSH and CDR2 LQKENI. CDR3 sequence reads: CASSLRDKYTGELFF. The CDR3 nucleotides are TGTGCCAGCTCACTCCGGGACAAATACACCGGGGAGCTGTTTTTT.

The chain has TRBV19 and TRBJ1-1, with TRBD1 as a possible D gene (6 bases). Per the germline V gene, CDR1 is LNHDA and CDR2 is SQIVND (reference sequence). Trimming removed 7 bases from V and 0 bases from J, with 12 bases in between. The CDR3 consists of 14 residues. The CDR3 nucleotides are TGTGCCAGTAAGCGACAGGAAGTGAACACTGAAGCTTTCTTT. Amino acids: CASKRQEVNTEAFF.

V is TRBV6-1 and J is TRBJ2-7, with D tentatively TRBD2 (6 bases). The CDR3 has 12 residues. The V gene's germline CDR1 is MNHNS and CDR2 SASEGT. Trimming removed 0 bases from V and 6 bases from J, with 6 bases in between. In DNA, the CDR3 is TGTGCCAGCAGTGAAGCGGGGGGCGAGCAGTACTTC. Residues: CASSEAGGEQYF.

This chain connects TRBV9 to TRBJ1-2; 8 bases map to TRBD1. This CDR3 has 13 amino acids. Germline CDR1 is SGDLS and CDR2 is YYNGEE. V dropped 4 bases and J dropped 5; count of bases not matched to a gene: 4. This chain's CDR3 is CASSLQGDYGYTF. CDR3 DNA sequence: TGTGCCAGCAGCCTACAGGGGGATTATGGCTACACCTTC.

V is TRBV28 and J is TRBJ2-3, with 9 bases fitting TRBD2. The ends lost 5 bases at V and 0 bases at J; junction bases unmatched: 6. From germline, CDR1 is MDHEN and CDR2 SYDVKM. This CDR3 comprises 16 residues. This CDR3 is CASSPMAGGSTDTQYF. The CDR3 region has the DNA TGTGCCAGCAGTCCGATGGCGGGAGGGAGCACAGATACGCAGTATTTT.

The chain joins TRBV14 to TRBJ2-2; the D gene is possibly TRBD1 (5 bases). The V gene's germline CDR1 is SGHDN and CDR2 FVKESK. V shed 1 base and J shed 3 bases, with 12 bases lying between them. The CDR3 loop spans 16 amino acids. The CDR3 loop is CASSQVGRAHTGELFF. The CDR3 nucleotides read TGTGCCAGCAGCCAAGTAGGCAGGGCGCACACCGGGGAGCTGTTTTTT. The whole variable domain, remainder taken from reference TRBV14 and TRBJ2-2, is EAGVTQFPSHSVIEKGQTVTLRCDPISGHDNLYWYRRVMGKEIKFLLHFVKESKQDESGMPNNRFLAERTGGTYSTLKVQPAELEDSGVYFCASSQVGRAHTGELFFGEGSRLTVL.

This clone came up once. The rearrangement links TRBV14 to TRBJ1-6; 9 bases align to TRBD1. This CDR3 contains 14 residues. With 8 bases clipped from V and 7 bases from J, the junction kept 6 bases outside the gene matches. Germline V CDR1 and CDR2: SGHDN, FVKESK. Written as DNA, the CDR3 is TGTGCCAGCGGTAACAGGGGGCAAAATTCACCCCTCCACTTT. Encoded protein: CASGNRGQNSPLHF.

This chain joins TRBV18 and TRBJ2-2; 7 nucleotides match TRBD1. The CDR3 is 15 residues long. The J segment lost 6 bases and the V segment lost 1 base, leaving 5 bases of the junction unmatched. From germline, CDR1 is KGHSH and CDR2 LQKENI. The CDR3 loop is CASSPRDRPAGELFF. CDR3 nucleotides: TGTGCCAGCTCACCACGGGACAGACCAGCCGGGGAGCTGTTTTTT. Complete variable domain (other parts from reference TRBV18 and TRBJ2-2): NAGVMQNPRHLVRRRGQEARLRCSPMKGHSHVYWYRQLPEEGLKFMVYLQKENIIDESGMPKERFSAEFPKEGPSILRIQQVVRGDSAAYFCASSPRDRPAGELFFGEGSRLTVL.

The rearrangement links TRBV5-4 to TRBJ2-3; D possibly corresponds to TRBD1 (6 bases). The V end was cut by 0 bases, the J end by 2 bases, with 7 bases between. CDR1 and CDR2 (germline): SGHNT, YYREEE (reference sequence). This CDR3 is 14 amino acids long. As DNA, the CDR3 is TGTGCCAGCAGCTTGGAGGGGGTCACAGATACGCAGTATTTT. It is translated as CASSLEGVTDTQYF.

For this clone: This CDR3 is also generated by other DNA sequences in the sample. The chain employs TRBV6-1 and TRBJ2-2; D is possibly TRBD2 (6 bases). The CDR3 sequence is 14 residues long. Germline V gene sequence: CDR1 MNHNS, CDR2 SASEGT. V dropped 1 base and J dropped 6 bases, with 9 bases sitting between them. CDR3 nucleotide sequence: TGTGCCAGCAGTGAAGTAGCGGCGGCCGGGGAGCTGTTTTTT. Translation gives CASSEVAAAGELFF.

CDR3 loop: CASIAATDTQYF. DNA for the CDR3: TGTGCCAGCATAGCCGCGACAGATACGCAGTATTTT. The V gene is TRBV28, the J gene TRBJ2-3, with D unclear. This CDR3 contains 12 residues. In germline, CDR1 is MDHEN, CDR2 SYDVKM. The V and J ends lost 7 bases and 3 bases respectively, with 8 bases between them.

The rearrangement joins TRBV27 to TRBJ1-2; no clear D. The CDR3 has 12 amino acids. V was cut by 4 bases and J by 7 bases, with 10 bases left in between. Germline values: CDR1 MNHEY, CDR2 SMNVEV (reference sequence). The CDR3 coding sequence is TGTGCCAGCAGTTCTCATGGCCGTGGCTACACCTTC. This sequence encodes CASSSHGRGYTF.

The rearrangement joins TRBV6-5 to TRBJ1-5; 8 bases match TRBD1. J lost 0 bases, V lost 6 bases, and 4 bases had no gene match. The CDR3 consists of 15 residues. CDR1 and CDR2 (germline): MNHEY, SVGAGI. CDR3 in amino acids: CASRPGGYSNQPQHF. As DNA, the CDR3 is TGTGCCAGCAGACCAGGGGGCTATAGCAATCAGCCCCAGCATTTT.

The chain employs TRBV6-1 and TRBJ1-2, with TRBD1 matching over 10 bases. J lost 1 base, V lost 4 bases, and 9 bases had no gene match. Germline-derived CDR1 and CDR2 are MNHNS and SASEGT. The CDR3 runs to 17 residues. CDR3 in DNA: TGTGCCAGCAGTGCCTTGGGGACAGGGGCCCGTAACTATGGCTACACCTTC. It specifies CASSALGTGARNYGYTF.

The V and J genes are TRBV29-1 and TRBJ1-1, with TRBD1 identical over 8 bases. The CDR3 spans 14 residues. Per germline, CDR1 SQVTM and CDR2 ANQGSEA. The V segment lost 4 bases and the J segment 1 base; nucleotides outside the gene matches: 5. The CDR3 region is CSVGAGGPNTEAFF. CDR3 nucleotides: TGCAGCGTTGGCGCAGGGGGCCCGAACACTGAAGCTTTCTTT.

The chain is built from TRBV2 and TRBJ2-7, with 7 bases identical to TRBD1. Germline CDR1 SNHLY, CDR2 FYNNEI. V shed 7 bases, J shed 0 bases, and the junction held 6 bases outside the gene matches. The CDR3 covers 14 residues. CDR3 sequence (DNA): TGTGCCAGCATACTGGGACAGAGCTCCTACGAGCAGTACTTC. It is translated as CASILGQSSYEQYF.

J is TRBJ1-5 and V is TRBV12-3 or TRBV12-4; the D gene is possibly TRBD1 (5 bases). Trimming removed 2 bases from V and 7 bases from J, with 9 bases in between. The length of the CDR3 is 13 residues. CDR3 region: CASSLKEGQPQHF. CDR3 in DNA: TGTGCCAGCAGTTTAAAGGAGGGGCAGCCCCAGCATTTT.

The V and J genes are TRBV11-2 and TRBJ1-3; D is ambiguous. The V and J ends lost 5 bases and 2 bases respectively, with 10 bases between them. Germline V gene data show CDR1 as SGHAT and CDR2 as FQNNGV. The CDR3 runs to 14 residues. For the CDR3, the DNA is TGTGCCAGCAGCCCCCGCGCAACTGGAAACACCATATATTTT. Translating gives CASSPRATGNTIYF. The full variable domain, with the rest looked up from reference TRBV11-2 and TRBJ1-3, is EAGVAQSPRYKIIEKRQSVAFWCNPISGHATLYWYQQILGQGPKLLIQFQNNGVVDDSQLPKDRFSAERLKGVDSTLKIQPAKLEDSAVYLCASSPRATGNTIYFGEGSWLTVV.

The chain joins TRBV4-1 to TRBJ1-3; TRBD1 matches at 7 bases. Germline values: CDR1 MGHRA, CDR2 YSYEKL. Losses at the gene ends were 2 bases for V and 0 bases for J; bases not matched to a gene: 7. The CDR3 spans 17 residues. The CDR3 DNA reads TGCGCCAGCAGCCAAACTGGACAGGTCTTCTCTGGAAACACCATATATTTT. It translates to CASSQTGQVFSGNTIYF.

The V call is TRBV10-2, the J call TRBJ1-1, with 8 bases identical to TRBD1. The CDR3 consists of 14 residues. Germline V gives CDR1 WSHSY, CDR2 SAAADI. The trim removed 4 bases at V and 3 bases at J, leaving 4 bases unmatched. Written as DNA, the CDR3 is TGCGCCAGCAGTGCCAGGGGGCTGTACACTGAAGCTTTCTTT. Translation gives CASSARGLYTEAFF.

The chain has TRBV3-1 (or the pseudogene TRBV3-2) and TRBJ2-3, with D maybe TRBD2 (7 bases). The CDR3 extends over 15 amino acids. Germline-derived CDR1 and CDR2 are LGHDT and YNNKEL (reference sequence). The V end lost 3 bases, the J end lost 0 bases, and 10 bases lay between the germline ends. The CDR3 DNA reads as TGTGCCAGCAGCCACGCGGGGGCCAGCACAGATACGCAGTATTTT. Translation: CASSHAGASTDTQYF.

V and J are TRBV9 and TRBJ2-7, with TRBD1 matching 9 bases. The CDR3 extends over 13 amino acids. In germline, CDR1 is SGDLS, CDR2 YYNGEE. J was trimmed by 9 bases and V by 0 bases; bases with no gene match: 4. The DNA for the CDR3 is TGTGCCAGCAGCGTAGCCCTGGGACAGGGGCAGTACTTC. Translation: CASSVALGQGQYF.